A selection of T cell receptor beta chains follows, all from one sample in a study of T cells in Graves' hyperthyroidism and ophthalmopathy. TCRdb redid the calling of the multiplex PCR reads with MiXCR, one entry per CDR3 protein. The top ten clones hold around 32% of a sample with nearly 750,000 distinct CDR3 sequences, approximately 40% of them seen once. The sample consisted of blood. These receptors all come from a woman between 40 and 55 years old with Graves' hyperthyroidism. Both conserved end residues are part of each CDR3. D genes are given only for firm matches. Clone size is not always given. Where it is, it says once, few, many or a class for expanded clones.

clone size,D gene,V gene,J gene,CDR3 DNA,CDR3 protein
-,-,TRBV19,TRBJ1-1,TGTGCCAGTAGTATAGCGGGGGGGCAGGGCACTGAAGCTTTCTTT,CASSIAGGQGTEAFF
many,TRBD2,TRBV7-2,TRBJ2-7,TGTGCCAGCAGCTTGGCTAGCGGGGGGGCACGAGACTACGAGCAGTACTTC,CASSLASGGARDYEQYF
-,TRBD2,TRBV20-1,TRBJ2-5,TGCAGTGCCTCTCGGGGGGGAAGGGAGACCCAGTACTTC,CSASRGGRETQYF
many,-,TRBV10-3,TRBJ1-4,TGTGCCATCAGTGAGATAAGGGCAGTTAATGAAAAACTGTTTTTT,CAISEIRAVNEKLFF
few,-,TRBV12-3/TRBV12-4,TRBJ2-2,TGTGCCAGCAGTTTGGATGGCCGCACCGGGGAGCTGTTTTTT,CASSLDGRTGELFF
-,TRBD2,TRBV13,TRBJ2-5,TGTGCCAGCAGCGGGGGGACTAGCGGGCGACAAGAGACCCAGTACTTC,CASSGGTSGRQETQYF
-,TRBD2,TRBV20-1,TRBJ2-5,TGCAGTGCGGAGTGGGGTGCACTAGCGGCGATCCAAGAGACCCAGTACTTC,CSAEWGALAAIQETQYF
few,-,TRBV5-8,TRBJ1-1,TGTGCCAGCAGCCAAGGCAGCACGAACACTGAAGCTTTCTTT,CASSQGSTNTEAFF
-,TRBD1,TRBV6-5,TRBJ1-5,TGTGCCAGCAGTTATTCGAGGACAGGGGGCCTTCCGCCCCAGCATTTT,CASSYSRTGGLPPQHF
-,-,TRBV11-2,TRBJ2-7,TGTGCCAGCAGCTTACTGCAGGCGGCCTACGAGCAGTACTTC,CASSLLQAAYEQYF
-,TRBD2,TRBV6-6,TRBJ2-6,TGTGCCAGCAGTTACTCCCTAGCGGGATTCTCTGAGGCCAACGTCCTGACTTTC,CASSYSLAGFSEANVLTF
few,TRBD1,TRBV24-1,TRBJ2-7,TGTGCCACCAGTGGAGGACAGGGCGTTGCCGAGCAGTACTTC,CATSGGQGVAEQYF
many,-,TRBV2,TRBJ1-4,TGTGCCAGCATTCCGACGCTGGGCAGGGTGGATGAAAAACTGTTTTTT,CASIPTLGRVDEKLFF
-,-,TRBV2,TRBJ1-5,TGTGCCAGCAGCCTGGGGGTCCCGCCAAGCAATCAGCCCCAGCATTTT,CASSLGVPPSNQPQHF
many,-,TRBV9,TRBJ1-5,TGTGCCAGCAGCGTAAACACGAATCAGCCCCAGCATTTT,CASSVNTNQPQHF
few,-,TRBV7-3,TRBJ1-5,TGTGCCAGCAGCCAAGGGCCTGGTGGCCAGCCCCAGCATTTT,CASSQGPGGQPQHF
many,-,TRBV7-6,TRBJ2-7,TGTGCCAGCAGCCACCGGGACAAACCCTACGAGCAGTACTTC,CASSHRDKPYEQYF
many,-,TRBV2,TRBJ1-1,TGTGTCCAAGGTGTTTTCAACACTGAAGCTTTCTTT,CVQGVFNTEAFF
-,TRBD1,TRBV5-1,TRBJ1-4,TGCGCCAGCAGCGAACAGGGGGCGCGAATGAATGAAAAACTGTTTTTT,CASSEQGARMNEKLFF
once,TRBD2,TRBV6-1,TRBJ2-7,TGTGCCAGCTTTGGGACTAGCGGGAGAAGCTCCTACGAGCAGTACTTC,CASFGTSGRSSYEQYF
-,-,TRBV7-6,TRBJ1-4,TGTGCCAGCAGGCGGGACAAACTGTTTTTT,CASRRDKLFF
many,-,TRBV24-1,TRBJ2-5,TGTGCCGTCAGCCCCGGGTCCGGACGTGAGTACTTC,CAVSPGSGREYF
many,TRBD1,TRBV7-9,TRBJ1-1,TGTGCCAGCAGCTTACGGGGACAGGAGAACACTGAAGCTTTCTTT,CASSLRGQENTEAFF
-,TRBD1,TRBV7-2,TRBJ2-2,TGTGCCAGCAGCGAACCGGGACAGTCGAACACCGGGGAGCTGTTTTTT,CASSEPGQSNTGELFF
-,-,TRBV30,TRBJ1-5,TGTGCCTGGAAGATAAGTGGGACGACTAATCAGCCCCAGCATTTT,CAWKISGTTNQPQHF
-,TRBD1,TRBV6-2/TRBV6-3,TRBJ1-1,TGTGCCAGCAGTTCGGGACAGGTTATTCGGAACACTGAAGCTTTCTTT,CASSSGQVIRNTEAFF
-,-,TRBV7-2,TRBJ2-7,TGTGCCAGCAGCTCGCGCGCCGTCTACGAGCAGTACTTC,CASSSRAVYEQYF
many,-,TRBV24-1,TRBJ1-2,TGTGCCACCAGTGACCGCAGCACTCGAGGGATCGGCTACACCTTC,CATSDRSTRGIGYTF
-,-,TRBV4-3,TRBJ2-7,TGCGCCAGCAGCCCGGACGGGCCGAATTACGAGCAGTACTTC,CASSPDGPNYEQYF
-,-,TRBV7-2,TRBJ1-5,TGTGCCAGCAGTCGGCTGGTAAATCAGCCCCAGCATTTT,CASSRLVNQPQHF
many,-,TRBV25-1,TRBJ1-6,TGTGCCAGTCAATTTTCCTATAATTCACCCCTCCACTTT,CASQFSYNSPLHF
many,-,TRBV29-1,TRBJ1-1,TGCAGCGTCCGAGGGACGACCACTGAAGCTTTCTTT,CSVRGTTTEAFF
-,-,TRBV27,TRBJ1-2,TGTGCCTCTAGGTCTAGGGGCAACTATGGCTACACCTTC,CASRSRGNYGYTF
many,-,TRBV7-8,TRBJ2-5,TGTGCCAGCAGCTTAGAGGACTGGGAAGAGACCCAGTACTTC,CASSLEDWEETQYF
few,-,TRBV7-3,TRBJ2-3,TGTGCCAGCGCGCAAGGGTCTGGCACAGATACGCAGTATTTT,CASAQGSGTDTQYF
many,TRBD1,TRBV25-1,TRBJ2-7,TGTGCCAGCAGGGAACAGGGGGACCACGAGCAGTACTTC,CASREQGDHEQYF